These T cell receptor beta chains were read from a single sample in a study of T cell repertoires in aging, cancer and after chemotherapy. MiXCR was run by TCRdb on the multiplex PCR reads, yielding one entry per CDR3 protein. The data hold about 5,300 distinct CDR3 sequences, with around a quarter observed a single time. The sequenced sample consisted of blood. Receptors originate from a human donor with a solid tumor. The CDR3 runs from the conserved cysteine through the conserved F or W. D genes are given only for firm matches. Clone size is not always given. Where it is, it says once, few, many or a class for expanded clones.

J gene: TRBJ2-1; V gene: TRBV5-5; clone size: NA; D gene: TRBD2; CDR3 protein: CASSLAEWAGGPGNEQFF; CDR3 DNA: TGTGCCAGCAGCTTGGCAGAGTGGGCGGGAGGCCCCGGGAATGAGCAGTTCTTC
J gene: TRBJ2-7; V gene: TRBV7-9; clone size: NA; D gene: TRBD2; CDR3 protein: CASSPSGGSYVQYF; CDR3 DNA: TGTGCCAGCAGCCCCTCGGGGGGTAGCTACGTGCAGTACTTC
J gene: TRBJ2-6; V gene: TRBV12-3/TRBV12-4; clone size: NA; D gene: TRBD1; CDR3 protein: CASRPNRGASGANVLTF; CDR3 DNA: TGTGCCAGCAGGCCCAACAGGGGGGCTTCTGGGGCCAACGTCCTGACTTTC
J gene: TRBJ2-5; V gene: TRBV18; clone size: medium-sized; D gene: TRBD2; CDR3 protein: CASSLAGGKETQYF; CDR3 DNA: TGTGCCAGCTCACTAGCGGGCGGAAAAGAGACCCAGTACTTC
J gene: TRBJ1-5; V gene: TRBV6-5; clone size: medium-sized; D gene: NA; CDR3 protein: CASTPPGSNQPQHF; CDR3 DNA: TGTGCCAGCACCCCCCCAGGGAGCAATCAGCCCCAGCATTTT
J gene: TRBJ2-7; V gene: TRBV20-1; clone size: NA; D gene: TRBD1; CDR3 protein: CSARDRGIQYF; CDR3 DNA: TGCAGTGCTAGGGACAGGGGGATTCAGTACTTC
J gene: TRBJ2-5; V gene: TRBV5-1; clone size: NA; D gene: NA; CDR3 protein: CASSLGQGGRSETQYF; CDR3 DNA: TGCGCCAGCAGCTTGGGGCAGGGAGGAAGGTCAGAGACCCAGTACTTC
J gene: TRBJ1-1; V gene: TRBV27; clone size: once; D gene: NA; CDR3 protein: CASSLLLNTEAFF; CDR3 DNA: TGTGCCAGCAGTTTACTCTTGAACACTGAAGCTTTCTTT
J gene: TRBJ2-7; V gene: TRBV6-2/TRBV6-3; clone size: medium-sized; D gene: NA; CDR3 protein: CASTNGLYEQYF; CDR3 DNA: TGTGCCAGCACCAACGGACTTTACGAGCAGTACTTC
J gene: TRBJ1-2; V gene: TRBV18; clone size: medium-sized; D gene: NA; CDR3 protein: CASSPPSVRTYGYTF; CDR3 DNA: TGTGCCAGCTCACCTCCCTCGGTTAGGACCTATGGCTACACCTTC
J gene: TRBJ2-1; V gene: TRBV6-6; clone size: medium-sized; D gene: TRBD1; CDR3 protein: CASSEDRGLKNEQFF; CDR3 DNA: TGTGCCAGCAGTGAGGACAGGGGGCTGAAAAATGAGCAGTTCTTC
J gene: TRBJ1-4; V gene: TRBV5-1; clone size: NA; D gene: TRBD1; CDR3 protein: CASSNRQGIHGKLFF; CDR3 DNA: TGCGCCAGCAGCAACCGACAGGGTATACATGGAAAACTGTTTTTT
J gene: TRBJ2-1; V gene: TRBV4-2; clone size: few; D gene: NA; CDR3 protein: CASSQDPGRYNEQFF; CDR3 DNA: TGTGCCAGCAGCCAAGATCCGGGACGTTACAATGAGCAGTTCTTC
J gene: TRBJ2-1; V gene: TRBV18; clone size: NA; D gene: TRBD1; CDR3 protein: CASSPLGRTGYLSSYNEQFF; CDR3 DNA: TGTGCCAGCTCACCACTGGGTCGGACAGGGTACCTCAGCTCCTACAATGAGCAGTTCTTC
J gene: TRBJ2-7; V gene: TRBV7-9; clone size: NA; D gene: TRBD2; CDR3 protein: CASTSSAMSGRAEEQYF; CDR3 DNA: TGTGCCAGCACCTCTTCTGCTATGAGCGGGAGGGCTGAAGAGCAGTACTTC
J gene: TRBJ1-1; V gene: TRBV27; clone size: medium-sized; D gene: NA; CDR3 protein: CASSLSLGSAGPGAFF; CDR3 DNA: TGTGCCAGCAGTTTATCTCTCGGATCTGCAGGGCCGGGAGCTTTCTTT
J gene: TRBJ1-5; V gene: TRBV21-1; clone size: NA; D gene: NA; CDR3 protein: CASSKRDRNQPQHF; CDR3 DNA: TGTGCCAGCAGCAAAAGGGACAGAAATCAGCCCCAGCATTTT
J gene: TRBJ2-3; V gene: TRBV5-1; clone size: few; D gene: TRBD2; CDR3 protein: CASNFVAGGTDTQYF; CDR3 DNA: TGCGCCAGCAATTTTGTAGCGGGGGGCACAGATACGCAGTATTTT
J gene: TRBJ2-7; V gene: TRBV19; clone size: medium-sized; D gene: NA; CDR3 protein: CASSIEHTYEQYF; CDR3 DNA: TGTGCCAGTAGTATAGAACACACCTACGAGCAGTACTTC
J gene: TRBJ2-5; V gene: TRBV7-2; clone size: few; D gene: TRBD2; CDR3 protein: CASSLYLAGESETQYF; CDR3 DNA: TGTGCCAGCAGCTTATATCTAGCGGGAGAGTCGGAGACCCAGTACTTC
J gene: TRBJ1-6; V gene: TRBV6-2/TRBV6-3; clone size: NA; D gene: TRBD1; CDR3 protein: CASSWTGGYNSPLHF; CDR3 DNA: TGTGCCAGCAGTTGGACAGGGGGCTATAATTCACCCCTCCACTTT
J gene: TRBJ2-3; V gene: TRBV12-3/TRBV12-4; clone size: medium-sized; D gene: NA; CDR3 protein: CASSLDTGTDTQYF; CDR3 DNA: TGTGCCAGCAGTTTAGATACGGGGACAGATACGCAGTATTTT
J gene: TRBJ2-7; V gene: TRBV7-9; clone size: once; D gene: NA; CDR3 protein: CASSLSHEQYF; CDR3 DNA: TGTGCCAGCAGCTTGTCTCACGAGCAGTACTTC
J gene: TRBJ2-7; V gene: TRBV12-3/TRBV12-4; clone size: NA; D gene: TRBD2; CDR3 protein: CASSPVERAGSYEQYF; CDR3 DNA: TGTGCCAGCAGCCCGGTTGAAAGAGCGGGGTCCTACGAGCAGTACTTC
J gene: TRBJ2-2; V gene: TRBV10-1; clone size: NA; D gene: NA; CDR3 protein: CASRNGNTGELFF; CDR3 DNA: TGCGCCAGCCGGAACGGGAACACCGGGGAGCTGTTTTTT
J gene: TRBJ2-2; V gene: TRBV15; clone size: medium-sized; D gene: NA; CDR3 protein: CATSRGLTGELFF; CDR3 DNA: TGTGCCACCAGCAGAGGGCTCACCGGGGAGCTGTTTTTT
J gene: TRBJ2-1; V gene: TRBV6-2/TRBV6-3; clone size: NA; D gene: NA; CDR3 protein: CASSRGSNEQFF; CDR3 DNA: TGTGCCAGCAGCCGGGGGAGCAATGAGCAGTTCTTC
J gene: TRBJ1-1; V gene: TRBV19; clone size: medium-sized; D gene: NA; CDR3 protein: CASSKTPLGTNTEAFF; CDR3 DNA: TGTGCCAGTAGTAAGACGCCCCTTGGGACGAACACTGAAGCTTTCTTT
J gene: TRBJ1-2; V gene: TRBV18; clone size: NA; D gene: TRBD1; CDR3 protein: CASSPGQGLVRYTF; CDR3 DNA: TGTGCCAGCTCACCCGGACAGGGCTTAGTACGCTACACCTTC
J gene: TRBJ2-7; V gene: TRBV5-4; clone size: NA; D gene: NA; CDR3 protein: CASSVEDPNRGGEQYF; CDR3 DNA: TGTGCCAGCAGCGTTGAAGACCCAAACAGGGGGGGGGAGCAGTACTTC
J gene: TRBJ2-5; V gene: TRBV24-1; clone size: medium-sized; D gene: TRBD1; CDR3 protein: CATSGPGQVVQETQYF; CDR3 DNA: TGTGCCACCAGTGGCCCGGGACAGGTGGTCCAAGAGACCCAGTACTTC
J gene: TRBJ1-1; V gene: TRBV11-2; clone size: NA; D gene: NA; CDR3 protein: CASSFLENTEAFF; CDR3 DNA: TGTGCCAGCAGCTTCCTGGAAAACACTGAAGCTTTCTTT
J gene: TRBJ2-7; V gene: TRBV27; clone size: medium-sized; D gene: NA; CDR3 protein: CASSSLVGSSSYEQYF; CDR3 DNA: TGTGCCAGCAGTTCCCTAGTAGGGTCTAGCTCCTACGAGCAGTACTTC
J gene: TRBJ1-1; V gene: TRBV13; clone size: NA; D gene: NA; CDR3 protein: CASSLRRAEAFF; CDR3 DNA: TGTGCCAGCAGCCTCCGCAGGGCCGAAGCTTTCTTT
J gene: TRBJ2-3; V gene: TRBV7-6; clone size: medium-sized; D gene: TRBD2; CDR3 protein: CASSPRLAGGGDTQYF; CDR3 DNA: TGTGCCAGCAGCCCCCGACTAGCGGGAGGTGGAGATACGCAGTATTTT
J gene: TRBJ2-1; V gene: TRBV27; clone size: medium-sized; D gene: TRBD2; CDR3 protein: CASSLGLAVRYNEQFF; CDR3 DNA: TGTGCCAGCAGTTTAGGGCTAGCGGTTAGATACAATGAGCAGTTCTTC
J gene: TRBJ2-1; V gene: TRBV5-5; clone size: NA; D gene: NA; CDR3 protein: CASSVDNNEQFF; CDR3 DNA: TGTGCCAGCAGCGTAGATAACAATGAGCAGTTCTTC
J gene: TRBJ1-2; V gene: TRBV11-1; clone size: medium-sized; D gene: NA; CDR3 protein: CASSLQTNYGYTF; CDR3 DNA: TGTGCCAGCAGCTTACAGACTAACTATGGCTACACCTTC
J gene: TRBJ2-3; V gene: TRBV29-1; clone size: medium-sized; D gene: NA; CDR3 protein: CSVDRSSFTDTQYF; CDR3 DNA: TGCAGCGTTGACCGCTCTAGCTTCACAGATACGCAGTATTTT
J gene: TRBJ1-4; V gene: TRBV4-3; clone size: NA; D gene: TRBD1; CDR3 protein: CASSQDGTGGANEKLFF; CDR3 DNA: TGCGCCAGCAGCCAAGATGGGACAGGGGGGGCCAATGAAAAACTGTTTTTT
J gene: TRBJ1-6; V gene: TRBV18; clone size: medium-sized; D gene: TRBD1; CDR3 protein: CASSPSTGESPLHF; CDR3 DNA: TGTGCCAGCTCACCCAGTACAGGGGAGTCACCCCTCCACTTT